This T cell receptor (beta chain) was documented in a study of tumor and adjacent non-tumor tissue in lung cancer. Study background: On average, productive TCRbeta reads reached roughly 4 million per sample.

Study results and limitations: In normal lung, the top 100 clones were significantly more dominant than in tumor. Compared with tumor, normal lung showed significantly lower TCR diversity.

Worth noting for this clonotype: Its antigen is not identified.

TCRbeta libraries were built with three rounds of nested PCR, modified from ARM-PCR. Each CDR3 protein gets one entry after TCRdb re-called the multiplex PCR reads with MiXCR. The sample has about 93,000 distinct CDR3 sequences; around 64% are singletons. This sample's RNA came from whole unsorted tissue. Sequencing was performed on lung tumor tissue. This clonotype was sampled from a man aged 55 to 70 with non-small cell lung cancer.

The CDR3 bases are TGTGCCAGCAGTTATCCTCGACAGGGAGTGTTCACTAATGAAAAACTGTTTTTT. As protein: CASSYPRQGVFTNEKLFF. The V and J genes are TRBV12-3 or TRBV12-4 and TRBJ1-4; 7 positions match TRBD1. This CDR3 has 18 residues. V lost 4 bases and J lost 2; bases outside the gene matches: 13.